The 19 T cell receptor beta chains in this list originate from one sample, sequenced in a study of T cells in localized non-small cell lung cancer. The assay was immunoSEQ multiplex PCR, and TCRdb's table has in-frame clones only and misses some. The sample consists of thousands of clones, approximately 32% of them appearing once. The specimen comprised lung tumor tissue, sampled before any cancer treatment. These receptors all come from a female donor of 60 years or more with stage II squamous cell lung carcinoma.

The sample holds a few counts of this clone. The chain joins TRBV9 to TRBJ2-5, with D tentatively TRBD2 (6 bases). There are 16 residues in the CDR3. Germline V gives CDR1 SGDLS, CDR2 YYNGEE. V was clipped by 7 bases and J by 5 bases, with 24 bases between them. The CDR3 DNA reads TGTGCCAGCTTCCTCTCGGGAACCGGGGAGGTGGAGACCCAGTACTTC. It yields the protein CASFLSGTGEVETQYF.

The chain has TRBV9 and TRBJ1-1; weak D call: TRBD1 (6 bases). This CDR3 spans 12 amino acids. The germline V and J ends were trimmed by 6 bases and 2 bases, with 8 bases remaining between them. Germline V gene lookup returns CDR1 SGDLS and CDR2 YYNGEE. CDR3 in amino acids: CASKGHNTEAFF. Here the CDR3 DNA reads TGTGCCAGCAAGGGACACAACACTGAAGCTTTCTTT.

By share of the sample, this clone is medium-sized (0.01 to 0.1%). V gene TRBV6-8 combines with J gene TRBJ1-2; 7 bases align to TRBD1. Germline CDR1 MNHGY, CDR2 SAAAGT. This CDR3 is built from 16 residues. V lost 4 bases, J lost 2 bases, and 10 bases stayed unmatched. DNA of the CDR3: TGTGCCAGCAGTTCCGCGGGTGCAGGGGGAAACTATGGCTACACCTTC. It codes for CASSSAGAGGNYGYTF.

This clone was seen a handful of times. The chain is built from TRBV19 and TRBJ2-1, with D tentatively TRBD1 or TRBD2 (6 bases each). Germline lookup yields CDR1 LNHDA and CDR2 SQIVND (reference sequence). This CDR3 is built from 14 residues. V dropped 6 bases and J dropped 5 bases, with 14 bases sitting between them. CDR3 in amino acids: CASSSRGLHNEQFF. In DNA form, the CDR3 reads TGTGCCAGTAGCAGCAGGGGACTGCACAATGAGCAGTTCTTC.

In this sample, this clone is medium-sized. J is TRBJ1-5 and V is TRBV7-7; tentatively, D is TRBD1 (6 bases). This CDR3 spans 15 amino acids. The V gene lost 3 bases and the J gene lost 4 bases, with 13 bases spanning the gap. Per germline, CDR1 SSHAT and CDR2 FNYEAQ (reference sequence). The CDR3 DNA reads as TGTGCCAGCAGCTTTTCGGACAGCCGGAATCAGCCCCAGCATTTT. Its translation is CASSFSDSRNQPQHF.

Judged by abundance, this clone is medium-sized. The J gene is TRBJ2-7, the V gene TRBV11-3; 10 nucleotides line up with TRBD1. CDR1 and CDR2 from the germline V gene are SGHNT and YENEEA. There are 15 residues in the CDR3. The V and J ends lost 5 bases and 2 bases, in that order; junction bases with no gene match: 6. The CDR3 here is CASSRRTGGTYEQYF. Written as DNA, the CDR3 is TGTGCCAGCAGCCGGCGGACAGGGGGTACCTACGAGCAGTACTTC.

The chain employs TRBV6-8 and TRBJ1-5, with a weak D call TRBD1 (6 bases). Trimming removed 6 bases at V and 0 bases at J, with 12 bases between. This CDR3 has 15 amino acids. Looked up from germline, CDR1 is MNHGY and CDR2 is SAAAGT. In nucleotides, the CDR3 is TGTGCCAGCAGGCCACAGGGAGGTAGCAATCAGCCCCAGCATTTT. Its translation is CASRPQGGSNQPQHF.

This clone qualifies as medium-sized. The chain couples TRBV6-8 to TRBJ1-3; D remains unclear. CDR1 and CDR2 (germline): MNHGY, SAAAGT. Trimming shortened V by 2 bases and J by 0 bases, and 8 bases separated the two germline ends. CDR3 length equals 15 residues. DNA for the CDR3: TGTGCCAGCAGTTACCGGGCCATCTCTGGAAACACCATATATTTT. Protein: CASSYRAISGNTIYF.

The chain uses TRBV18 and TRBJ1-1; D perhaps matches TRBD1 (5 bases). Germline V CDR1 and CDR2: KGHSH, LQKENI. The CDR3 contains 14 residues. Trimming left V 6 bases short and J 3 bases short, with 14 bases between. CDR3 DNA: TGTGCCAGCTCTCTAACCGGGGGGGACACTGAAGCTTTCTTT. It encodes CASSLTGGDTEAFF.

This rearrangement joins TRBV12-5 to TRBJ1-2; no clear D gene. V lost 5 bases, J lost 2 bases, and 12 bases lay in between. This CDR3 spans 14 amino acids. The germline V gene encodes CDR1 LGHNT and CDR2 FRNRAP. The CDR3 region is CASGQPLFNYGYTF. The CDR3 region has the DNA TGTGCTAGTGGTCAGCCCCTCTTCAACTATGGCTACACCTTC.

The chain has TRBV6-8 and TRBJ1-2, with TRBD1 as a possible D gene (5 bases). The CDR3 has 16 residues. CDR1 and CDR2 from the germline V gene are MNHGY and SAAAGT. V was pared by 0 bases and J by 4 bases, with 15 bases between. CDR3 nucleotide sequence: TGTGCCAGCAGTTACTCGATCGGGCAGGGAAGCTATGGCTACACCTTC. Translated: CASSYSIGQGSYGYTF.

There are a few counts of this clone. This chain joins TRBV9 and TRBJ2-5; the D gene is possibly TRBD1 (6 bases). The V and J ends lost 1 base and 5 bases respectively, with 18 bases between them. CDR3 size: 16 residues. CDR1 is SGDLS, CDR2 YYNGEE, per germline. The CDR3, as DNA: TGTGCCAGCAGCGTAACCCCCACAGGGCGGCACGAGACCCAGTACTTC. The encoded protein is CASSVTPTGRHETQYF. The complete variable domain, with remaining parts taken from reference TRBV9 and TRBJ2-5, reads DSGVTQTPKHLITATGQRVTLRCSPRSGDLSVYWYQQSLDQGLQFLIQYYNGEERAKGNILERFSAQQFPDLHSELNLSSLELGDSALYFCASSVTPTGRHETQYFGPGTRLLVL.

By its share, this clone is medium-sized. The genes are TRBV6-1 and TRBJ1-2, with a tentative D call TRBD1 (6 bases). Trimming took off 0 bases at V and 10 bases at J, with 12 bases between the two ends. Germline values: CDR1 MNHNS, CDR2 SASEGT. The CDR3 length is 13 residues. CDR3 coding DNA: TGTGCCAGCAGTGAAGCCGTTCGGACAGACTACACCTTC. Translation: CASSEAVRTDYTF.

V and J are TRBV30 and TRBJ2-1; D tentatively fits TRBD1 or TRBD2 (6 bases each). The germline V gene has CDR1 GTSNPN and CDR2 SVGIG (reference sequence). CDR3 length: 13 amino acids. V was pared by 0 bases and J by 8 bases, with 11 bases between. CDR3 sequence reads: CAWSVQGGHEQFF. The CDR3 nucleotides are TGTGCCTGGAGTGTACAAGGGGGGCATGAGCAGTTCTTC.

The chain joins TRBV30 to TRBJ1-4; 9 nucleotides match TRBD1. CDR1 is GTSNPN, CDR2 SVGIG, per germline (reference sequence). The CDR3 spans 12 residues. The CDR3 nucleotides are TGTGCTGCACAGGGGGCTGAAGAAAAACTGTTTTTT. This codes for CAAQGAEEKLFF.

CDR3: CASSRPTGTYYGYTF. DNA of the CDR3: TGTGCCAGCAGCCGTCCGACAGGGACGTACTATGGCTACACCTTC. The genes are TRBV11-3 and TRBJ1-2; 7 positions match TRBD1. In germline, CDR1 is SGHNT, CDR2 YENEEA. V lost 5 bases and J lost 3; bases outside the gene matches: 9. The CDR3 has 15 amino acids.

The chain recombines TRBV28 with TRBJ2-1; D not certain. Trimming took off 3 bases at V and 11 bases at J, with 14 bases between the two ends. CDR3 length: 13 residues. Germline CDR1 reads MDHEN; CDR2 reads SYDVKM. The chain's CDR3 is CASSLPGLTKQFF. In DNA form, the CDR3 reads TGTGCCAGCAGTTTGCCGGGTCTTACGAAGCAGTTCTTC.

The chain carries TRBV11-3 and TRBJ2-4; D tentatively reads TRBD1 or TRBD2 (5 bases each). This CDR3 is 16 amino acids long. The germline gives CDR1 SGHNT, CDR2 YENEEA. The ends were cut back, 5 bases at V and 1 base at J, with 15 bases in the middle. The CDR3 nucleotides read TGTGCCAGCAGCCATACCGGGACGAGTGCCAAAAACATTCAGTACTTC. It is translated as CASSHTGTSAKNIQYF.

V is TRBV7-2 and J is TRBJ2-7; 7 bases are a match to TRBD2. From germline, CDR1 is SGHTA and CDR2 FQGNSA. J lost 1 base, V lost 3 bases, and 3 bases had no gene match. This CDR3 has 14 amino acids. CDR3 in amino acids: CASSFGGGSYEQYF. The CDR3 DNA follows: TGTGCCAGCAGCTTTGGGGGGGGTTCCTACGAGCAGTACTTC.